This T cell receptor beta chain was captured by sequencing in a study of blood T cell repertoires in COVID-19. Study-level background: Sample material is recorded as cDNA or gDNA derived from T cells, B-cell-depleted T cells, or PBMCs.

Using immunoSEQ multiplex PCR, the repertoire was profiled, and TCRdb retains in-frame clones only, with some absent. The data hold 210,000 or so clones, with approximately 88% observed a single time. Trimming removed 4 bases from V and 1 base from J, with 14 bases in between. CDR3 length: 15 residues. The germline V gene has CDR1 SGHRS and CDR2 YFSETQ. The V and J genes are TRBV5-1 and TRBJ1-1; D remains ambiguous. This clonotype originated in a woman in her 30s who had been exposed to COVID-19. Sequencing used PBMCs or T cells enriched from blood (not recorded which). The CDR3 reads CASSVSLQRNTEAFF. The CDR3 coding sequence is TGCGCCAGCAGCGTGAGCCTCCAACGGAACACTGAAGCTTTCTTT.